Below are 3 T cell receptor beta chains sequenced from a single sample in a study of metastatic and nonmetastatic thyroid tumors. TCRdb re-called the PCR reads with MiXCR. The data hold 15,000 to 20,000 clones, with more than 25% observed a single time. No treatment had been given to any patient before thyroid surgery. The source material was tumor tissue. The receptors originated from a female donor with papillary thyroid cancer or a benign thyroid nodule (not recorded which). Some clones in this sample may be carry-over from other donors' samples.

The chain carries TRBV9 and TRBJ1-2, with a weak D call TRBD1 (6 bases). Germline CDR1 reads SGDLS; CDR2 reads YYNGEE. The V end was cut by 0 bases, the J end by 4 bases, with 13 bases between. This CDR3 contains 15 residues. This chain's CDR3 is CASSVGSGGGYGYTF. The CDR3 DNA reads TGTGCCAGCAGCGTAGGTTCGGGAGGGGGCTATGGCTACACCTTC. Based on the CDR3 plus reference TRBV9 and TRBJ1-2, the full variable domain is DSGVTQTPKHLITATGQRVTLRCSPRSGDLSVYWYQQSLDQGLQFLIQYYNGEERAKGNILERFSAQQFPDLHSELNLSSLELGDSALYFCASSVGSGGGYGYTFGSGTRLTVV.

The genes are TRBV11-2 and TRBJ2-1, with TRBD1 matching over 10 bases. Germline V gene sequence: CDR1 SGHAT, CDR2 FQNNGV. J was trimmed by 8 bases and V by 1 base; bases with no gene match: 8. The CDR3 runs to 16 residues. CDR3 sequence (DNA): TGTGCCAGCAGCTTAGGCAGTGGGGGGACAGGGGATGAGCAGTTCTTC. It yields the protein CASSLGSGGTGDEQFF.

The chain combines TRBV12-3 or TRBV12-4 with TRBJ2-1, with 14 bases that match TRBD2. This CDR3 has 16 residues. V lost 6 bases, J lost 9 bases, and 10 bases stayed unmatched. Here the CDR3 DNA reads TGTGCCAGCAGCCCGAGACTAGCGGGAGGGAGGGTTGAGCAGTTCTTC. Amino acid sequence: CASSPRLAGGRVEQFF.